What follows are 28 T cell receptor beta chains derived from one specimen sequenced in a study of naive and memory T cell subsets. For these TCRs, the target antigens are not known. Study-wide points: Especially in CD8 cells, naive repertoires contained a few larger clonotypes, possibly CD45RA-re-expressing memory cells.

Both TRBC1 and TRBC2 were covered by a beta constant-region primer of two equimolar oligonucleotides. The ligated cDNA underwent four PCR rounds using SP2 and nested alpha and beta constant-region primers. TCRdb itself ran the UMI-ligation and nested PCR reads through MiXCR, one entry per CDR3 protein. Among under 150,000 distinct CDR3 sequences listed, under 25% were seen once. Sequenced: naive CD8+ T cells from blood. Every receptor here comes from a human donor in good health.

The DNA for the CDR3 is TGTGCCAGCAGCTTGGTCCCGGGTGAAGCTTTCTTT. Translation gives CASSLVPGEAFF. The V call is TRBV5-5, the J call TRBJ1-1; D not certain. The CDR3 consists of 12 residues. The germline V gene has CDR1 SGHKS and CDR2 YYEKEE (reference sequence). Trimming stripped 0 bases from V and 7 bases from J, with 7 bases between. Variable domain in full (rest from reference TRBV5-5 and TRBJ1-1): DAGVTQSPTHLIKTRGQQVTLRCSPISGHKSVSWYQQVLGQGPQFIFQYYEKEERGRGNFPDRFSARQFPNYSSELNVNALLLGDSALYLCASSLVPGEAFFGQGTRLTVV.

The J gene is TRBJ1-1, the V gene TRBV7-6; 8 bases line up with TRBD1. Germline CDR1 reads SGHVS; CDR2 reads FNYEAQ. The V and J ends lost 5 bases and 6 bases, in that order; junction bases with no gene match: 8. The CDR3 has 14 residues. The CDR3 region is CASSAGGVRPEAFF. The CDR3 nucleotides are TGTGCCAGCAGCGCAGGGGGCGTTAGGCCTGAAGCTTTCTTT.

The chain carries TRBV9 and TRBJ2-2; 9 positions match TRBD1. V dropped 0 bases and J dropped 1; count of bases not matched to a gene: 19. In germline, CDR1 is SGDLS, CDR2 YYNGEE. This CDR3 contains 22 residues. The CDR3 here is CASSVVAGRAHTGGRNTGELFF. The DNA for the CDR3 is TGTGCCAGCAGCGTAGTCGCCGGTCGGGCTCACACAGGGGGCCGGAACACCGGGGAGCTGTTTTTT.

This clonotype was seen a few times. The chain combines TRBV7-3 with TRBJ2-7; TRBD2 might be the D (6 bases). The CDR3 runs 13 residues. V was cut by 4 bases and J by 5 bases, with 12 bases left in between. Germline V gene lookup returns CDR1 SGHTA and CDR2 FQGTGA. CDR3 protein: CASSSGPGDEQYF. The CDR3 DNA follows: TGTGCCAGCAGCTCAGGCCCGGGGGACGAGCAGTACTTC.

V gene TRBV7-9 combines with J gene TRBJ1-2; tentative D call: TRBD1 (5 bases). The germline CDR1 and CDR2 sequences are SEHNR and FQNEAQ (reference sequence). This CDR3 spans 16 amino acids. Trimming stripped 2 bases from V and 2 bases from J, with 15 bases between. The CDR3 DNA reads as TGTGCCAGCAGCTTAACAACCGGGGCCAAAAACTATGGCTACACCTTC. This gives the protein CASSLTTGAKNYGYTF.

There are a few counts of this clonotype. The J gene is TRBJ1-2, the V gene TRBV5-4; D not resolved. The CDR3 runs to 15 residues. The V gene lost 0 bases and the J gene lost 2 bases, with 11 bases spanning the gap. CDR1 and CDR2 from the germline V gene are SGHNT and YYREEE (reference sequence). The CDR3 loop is CASSLVTGSNYGYTF. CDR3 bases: TGTGCCAGCAGCTTGGTGACGGGAAGCAACTATGGCTACACCTTC.

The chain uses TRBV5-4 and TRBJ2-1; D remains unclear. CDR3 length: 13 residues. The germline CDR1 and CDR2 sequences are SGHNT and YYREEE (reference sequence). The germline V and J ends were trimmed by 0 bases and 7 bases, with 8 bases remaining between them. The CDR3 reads CASSLGMGNEQFF. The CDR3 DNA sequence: TGTGCCAGCAGCTTGGGTATGGGGAATGAGCAGTTCTTC.

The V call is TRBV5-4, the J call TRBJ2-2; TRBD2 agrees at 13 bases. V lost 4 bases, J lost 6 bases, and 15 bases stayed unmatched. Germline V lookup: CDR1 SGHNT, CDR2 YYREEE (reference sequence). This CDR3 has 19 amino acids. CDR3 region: CASSGAGLAGIGISGELFF. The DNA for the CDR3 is TGTGCCAGCAGCGGAGCGGGACTAGCGGGGATAGGTATTTCCGGGGAGCTGTTTTTT.

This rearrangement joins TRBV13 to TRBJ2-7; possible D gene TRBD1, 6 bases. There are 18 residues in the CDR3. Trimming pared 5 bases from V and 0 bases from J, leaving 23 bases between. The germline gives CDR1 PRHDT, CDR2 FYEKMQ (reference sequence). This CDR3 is CASSRGKYRALLSYEQYF. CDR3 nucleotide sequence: TGTGCCAGCAGCCGTGGGAAGTACAGGGCCCTCCTCTCCTACGAGCAGTACTTC.

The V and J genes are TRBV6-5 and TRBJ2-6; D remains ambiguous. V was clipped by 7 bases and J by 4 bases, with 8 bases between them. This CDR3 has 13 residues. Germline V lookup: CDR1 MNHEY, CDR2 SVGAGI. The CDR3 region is CASTGPGANVLTF. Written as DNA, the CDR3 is TGTGCCAGCACTGGACCCGGGGCCAACGTCCTGACTTTC.

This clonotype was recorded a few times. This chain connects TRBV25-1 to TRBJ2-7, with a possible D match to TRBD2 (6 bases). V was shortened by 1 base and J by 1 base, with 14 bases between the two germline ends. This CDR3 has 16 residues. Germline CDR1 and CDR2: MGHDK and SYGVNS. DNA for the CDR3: TGTGCCAGCAGTGAATCTGGCCCCGCGGGGTCCTACGAGCAGTACTTC. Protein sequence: CASSESGPAGSYEQYF.

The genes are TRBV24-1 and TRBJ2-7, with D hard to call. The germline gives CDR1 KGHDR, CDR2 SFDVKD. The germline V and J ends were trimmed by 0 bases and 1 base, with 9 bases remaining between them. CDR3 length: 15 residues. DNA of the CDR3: TGTGCCACCAGTGATTTGATTGACGGATCCTACGAGCAGTACTTC. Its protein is CATSDLIDGSYEQYF.

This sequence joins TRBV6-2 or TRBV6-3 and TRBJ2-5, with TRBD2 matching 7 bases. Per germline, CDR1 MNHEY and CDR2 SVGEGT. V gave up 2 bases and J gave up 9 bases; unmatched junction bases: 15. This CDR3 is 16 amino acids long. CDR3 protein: CASSYDPGLPVGAQYF. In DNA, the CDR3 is TGTGCCAGCAGTTACGACCCGGGACTACCGGTAGGAGCCCAGTACTTC.

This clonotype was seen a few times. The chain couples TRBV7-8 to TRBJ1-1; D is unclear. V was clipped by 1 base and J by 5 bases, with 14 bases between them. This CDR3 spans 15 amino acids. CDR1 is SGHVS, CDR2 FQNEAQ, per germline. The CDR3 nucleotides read TGTGCCAGCAGCTTAGGTGTTGGATCGGGAACTGAAGCTTTCTTT. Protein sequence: CASSLGVGSGTEAFF.

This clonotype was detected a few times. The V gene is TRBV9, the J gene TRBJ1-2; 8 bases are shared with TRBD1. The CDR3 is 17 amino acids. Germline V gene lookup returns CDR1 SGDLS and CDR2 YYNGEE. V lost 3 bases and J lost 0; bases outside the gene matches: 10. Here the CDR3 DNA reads TGTGCCAGCAGCGGATCCGGGACAGGCCGAGCTAACTATGGCTACACCTTC. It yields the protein CASSGSGTGRANYGYTF.

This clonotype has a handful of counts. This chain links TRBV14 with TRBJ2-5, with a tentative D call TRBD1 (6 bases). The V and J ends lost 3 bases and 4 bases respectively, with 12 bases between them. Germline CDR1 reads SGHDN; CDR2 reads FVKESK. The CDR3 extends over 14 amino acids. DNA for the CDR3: TGTGCCAGCAGCCAGATCAGCAGGGGAGAGACCCAGTACTTC. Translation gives CASSQISRGETQYF.

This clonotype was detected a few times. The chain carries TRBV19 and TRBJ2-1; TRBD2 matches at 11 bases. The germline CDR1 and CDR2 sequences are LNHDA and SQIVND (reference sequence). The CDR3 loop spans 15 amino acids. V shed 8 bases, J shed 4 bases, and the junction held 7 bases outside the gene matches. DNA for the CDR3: TGTGCCAGTGGCTACACTAGCGGGAGTTACAATGAGCAGTTCTTC. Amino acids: CASGYTSGSYNEQFF.

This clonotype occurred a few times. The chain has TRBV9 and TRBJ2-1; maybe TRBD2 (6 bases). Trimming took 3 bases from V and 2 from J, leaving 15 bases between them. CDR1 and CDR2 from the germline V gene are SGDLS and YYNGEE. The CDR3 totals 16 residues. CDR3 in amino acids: CASSETLWGAYNEQFF. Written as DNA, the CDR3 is TGTGCCAGCAGCGAGACCCTTTGGGGGGCCTACAATGAGCAGTTCTTC. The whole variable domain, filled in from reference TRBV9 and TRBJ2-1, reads DSGVTQTPKHLITATGQRVTLRCSPRSGDLSVYWYQQSLDQGLQFLIQYYNGEERAKGNILERFSAQQFPDLHSELNLSSLELGDSALYFCASSETLWGAYNEQFFGPGTRLTVL.

The CDR3 here is CASSLIARNTIYF. CDR3 bases: TGTGCCAGCAGCTTAATCGCGAGAAACACCATATATTTT. The gene calls are TRBV7-9 and TRBJ1-3, with D hard to call. V was pared by 2 bases and J by 5 bases, with 7 bases between. Germline-derived CDR1 and CDR2 are SEHNR and FQNEAQ (reference sequence). The CDR3 has 13 residues.

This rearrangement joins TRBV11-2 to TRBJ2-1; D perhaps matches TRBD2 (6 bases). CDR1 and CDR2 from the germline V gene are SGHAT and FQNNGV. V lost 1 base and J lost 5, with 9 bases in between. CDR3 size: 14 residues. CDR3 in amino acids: CASSLVGGNNEQFF. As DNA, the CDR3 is TGTGCCAGCAGCTTAGTCGGGGGAAACAATGAGCAGTTCTTC.

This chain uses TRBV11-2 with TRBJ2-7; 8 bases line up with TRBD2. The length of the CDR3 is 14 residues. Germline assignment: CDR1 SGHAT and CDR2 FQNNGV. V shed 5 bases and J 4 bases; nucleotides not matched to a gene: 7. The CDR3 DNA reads TGTGCCAGCAGCCCGCCGGGAGGGCCATACGAGCAGTACTTC. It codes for CASSPPGGPYEQYF.

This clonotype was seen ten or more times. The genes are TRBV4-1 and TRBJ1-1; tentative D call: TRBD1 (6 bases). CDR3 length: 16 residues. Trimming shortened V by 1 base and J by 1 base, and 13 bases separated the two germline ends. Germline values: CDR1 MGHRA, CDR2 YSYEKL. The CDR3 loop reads CASSQVSTGWNTEAFF. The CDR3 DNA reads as TGCGCCAGCAGCCAAGTATCGACAGGTTGGAACACTGAAGCTTTCTTT.

CDR3 loop: CSARVSTDTQYF. Written as DNA, the CDR3 is TGCAGTGCTAGAGTTAGCACAGATACGCAGTATTTT. V usage is TRBV20-1 and J usage is TRBJ2-3; D is undetermined. This CDR3 has 12 residues. CDR1 is DFQATT, CDR2 SNEGSKA, per germline (reference sequence). Trimming left V 1 base short and J 0 bases short, with 2 bases between.

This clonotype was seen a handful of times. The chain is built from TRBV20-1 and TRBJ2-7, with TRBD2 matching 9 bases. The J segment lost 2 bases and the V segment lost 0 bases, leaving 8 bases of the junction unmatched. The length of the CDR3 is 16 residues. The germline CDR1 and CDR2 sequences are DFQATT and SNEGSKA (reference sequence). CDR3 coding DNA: TGCAGTGCTAGAGATCGGGCTAGCGGGAAGACCTACGAGCAGTACTTC. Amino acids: CSARDRASGKTYEQYF.

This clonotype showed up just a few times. CDR3 DNA: TGTGCCACCAGCAGGGCCGGAGCGAGAGATGAGCAGTTCTTC. Encoded protein: CATSRAGARDEQFF. V is TRBV15 and J is TRBJ2-1; D remains ambiguous. Germline V lookup: CDR1 LNHNV, CDR2 YYDKDF (reference sequence). V lost 3 bases, J lost 8 bases, and 14 bases lay in between. The CDR3 has 14 residues.

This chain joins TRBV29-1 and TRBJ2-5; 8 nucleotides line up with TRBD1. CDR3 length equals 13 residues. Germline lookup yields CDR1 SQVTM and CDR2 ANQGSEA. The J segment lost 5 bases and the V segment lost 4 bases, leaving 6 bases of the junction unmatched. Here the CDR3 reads CSVAQTGDETQYF. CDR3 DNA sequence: TGCAGCGTTGCCCAGACAGGGGACGAGACCCAGTACTTC.

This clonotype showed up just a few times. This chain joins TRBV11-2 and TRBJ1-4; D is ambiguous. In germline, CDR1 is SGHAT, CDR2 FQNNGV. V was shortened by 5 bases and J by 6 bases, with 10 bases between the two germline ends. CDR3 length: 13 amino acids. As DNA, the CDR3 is TGTGCCAGCAGCCCGCCAAGTGATGAAAAACTGTTTTTT. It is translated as CASSPPSDEKLFF.

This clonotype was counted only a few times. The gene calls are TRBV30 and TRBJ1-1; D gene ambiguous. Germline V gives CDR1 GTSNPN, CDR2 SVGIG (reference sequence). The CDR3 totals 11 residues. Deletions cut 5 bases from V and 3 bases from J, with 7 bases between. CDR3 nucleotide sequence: TGTGCCTGGCAAATGTACACTGAAGCTTTCTTT. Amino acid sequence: CAWQMYTEAFF.